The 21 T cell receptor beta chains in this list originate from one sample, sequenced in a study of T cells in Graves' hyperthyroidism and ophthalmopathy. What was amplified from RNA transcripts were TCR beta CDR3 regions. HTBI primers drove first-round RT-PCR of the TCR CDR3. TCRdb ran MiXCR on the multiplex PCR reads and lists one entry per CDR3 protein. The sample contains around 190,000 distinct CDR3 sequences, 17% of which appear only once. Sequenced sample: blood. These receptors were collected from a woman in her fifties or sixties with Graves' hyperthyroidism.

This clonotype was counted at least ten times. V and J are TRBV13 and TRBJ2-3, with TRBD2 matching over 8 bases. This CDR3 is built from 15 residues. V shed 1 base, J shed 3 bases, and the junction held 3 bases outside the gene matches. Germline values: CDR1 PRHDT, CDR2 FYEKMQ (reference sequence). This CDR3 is CASSLASGRTDTQYF. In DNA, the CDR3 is TGTGCCAGCAGCTTAGCCAGCGGGAGAACAGATACGCAGTATTTT.

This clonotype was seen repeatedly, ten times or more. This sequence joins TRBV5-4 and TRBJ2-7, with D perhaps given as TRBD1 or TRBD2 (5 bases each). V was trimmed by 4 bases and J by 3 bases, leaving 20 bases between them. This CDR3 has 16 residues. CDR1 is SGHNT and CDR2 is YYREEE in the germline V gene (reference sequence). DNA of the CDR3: TGTGCCAGCAGCACCGGACACCGAGAGGGAAACTACGAGCAGTACTTC. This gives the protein CASSTGHREGNYEQYF.

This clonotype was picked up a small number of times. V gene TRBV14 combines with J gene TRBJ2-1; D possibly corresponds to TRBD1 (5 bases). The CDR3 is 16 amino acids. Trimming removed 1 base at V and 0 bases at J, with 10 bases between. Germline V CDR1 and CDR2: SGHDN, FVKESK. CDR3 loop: CASSQGGLSSYNEQFF. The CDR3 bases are TGTGCCAGCAGCCAAGGGGGCCTCAGCTCCTACAATGAGCAGTTCTTC.

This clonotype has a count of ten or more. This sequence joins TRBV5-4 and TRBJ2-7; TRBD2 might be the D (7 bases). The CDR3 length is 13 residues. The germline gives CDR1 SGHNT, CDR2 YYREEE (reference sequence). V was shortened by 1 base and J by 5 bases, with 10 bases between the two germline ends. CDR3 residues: CASSLRGADEQYF. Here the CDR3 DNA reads TGTGCCAGCAGCTTGCGGGGGGCAGACGAGCAGTACTTC.

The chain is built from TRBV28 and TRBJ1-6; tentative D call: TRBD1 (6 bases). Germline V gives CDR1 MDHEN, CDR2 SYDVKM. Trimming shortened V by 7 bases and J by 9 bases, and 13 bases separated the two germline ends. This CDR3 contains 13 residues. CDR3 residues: CASTSSGVSPLHF. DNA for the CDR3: TGTGCCAGCACCTCCTCAGGGGTTTCACCCCTCCACTTT.

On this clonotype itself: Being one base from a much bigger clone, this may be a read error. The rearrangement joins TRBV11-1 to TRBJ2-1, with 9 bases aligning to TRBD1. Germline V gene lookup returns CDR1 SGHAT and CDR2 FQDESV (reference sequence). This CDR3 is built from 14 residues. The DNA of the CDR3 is TGCGCCAGCAGCACCCCGGGACAGGGTTACGAGCAGTTCTTC. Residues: CASSTPGQGYEQFF.

The CDR3 loop reads CASMEGWDDRYTF. CDR3 nucleotides: TGCGCCAGCATGGAGGGGTGGGACGATCGCTACACCTTC. This chain joins TRBV5-1 and TRBJ1-2; weak D call: TRBD1 (5 bases). Trimming left V 6 bases short and J 9 bases short, with 18 bases between. This CDR3 has 13 amino acids. The germline gives CDR1 SGHRS, CDR2 YFSETQ.

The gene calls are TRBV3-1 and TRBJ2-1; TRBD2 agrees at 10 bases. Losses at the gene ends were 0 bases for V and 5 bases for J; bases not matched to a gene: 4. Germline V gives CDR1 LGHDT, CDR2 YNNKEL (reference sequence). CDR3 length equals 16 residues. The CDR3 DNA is TGTGCCAGCAGCCAAGAGCCGGGACTAGCGAACAATGAGCAGTTCTTC. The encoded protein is CASSQEPGLANNEQFF.

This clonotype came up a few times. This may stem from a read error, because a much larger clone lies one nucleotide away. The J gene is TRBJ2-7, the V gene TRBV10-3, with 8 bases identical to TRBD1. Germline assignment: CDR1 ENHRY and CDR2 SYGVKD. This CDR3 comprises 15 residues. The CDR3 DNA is TGTGCCATCAGTGAGCCGGGACAGGCCAGCTACGAGCAGCACTTC. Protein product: CAISEPGQASYEQHF.

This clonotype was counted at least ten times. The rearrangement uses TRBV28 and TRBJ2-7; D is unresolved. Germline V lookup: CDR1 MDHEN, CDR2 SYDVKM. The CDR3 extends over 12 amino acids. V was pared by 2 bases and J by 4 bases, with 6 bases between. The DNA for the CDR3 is TGTGCCAGCAGTTTACCCTTTTACGAGCAGTACTTC. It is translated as CASSLPFYEQYF.

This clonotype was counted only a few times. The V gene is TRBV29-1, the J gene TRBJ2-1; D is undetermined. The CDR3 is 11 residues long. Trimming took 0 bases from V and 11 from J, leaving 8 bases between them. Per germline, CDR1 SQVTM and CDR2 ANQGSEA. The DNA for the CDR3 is TGCAGCGTTGAAGATATCAGTCAGCAGTTCTTC. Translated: CSVEDISQQFF.

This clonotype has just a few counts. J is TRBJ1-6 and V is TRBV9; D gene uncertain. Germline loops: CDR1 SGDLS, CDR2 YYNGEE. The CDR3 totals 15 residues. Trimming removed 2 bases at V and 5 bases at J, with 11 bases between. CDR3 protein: CASSVDSRDNSPLHF. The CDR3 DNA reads TGTGCCAGCAGCGTCGACTCAAGAGATAATTCACCCCTCCACTTT. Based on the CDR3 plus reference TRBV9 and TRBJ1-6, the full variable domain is DSGVTQTPKHLITATGQRVTLRCSPRSGDLSVYWYQQSLDQGLQFLIQYYNGEERAKGNILERFSAQQFPDLHSELNLSSLELGDSALYFCASSVDSRDNSPLHFGNGTRLTVT.

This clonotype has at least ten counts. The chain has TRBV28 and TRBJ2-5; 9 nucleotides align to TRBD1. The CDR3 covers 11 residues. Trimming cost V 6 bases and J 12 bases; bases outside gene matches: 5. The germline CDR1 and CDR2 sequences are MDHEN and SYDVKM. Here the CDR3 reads CASRDRDREYF. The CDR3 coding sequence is TGTGCCAGCAGAGACCGGGACAGGGAGTACTTC.

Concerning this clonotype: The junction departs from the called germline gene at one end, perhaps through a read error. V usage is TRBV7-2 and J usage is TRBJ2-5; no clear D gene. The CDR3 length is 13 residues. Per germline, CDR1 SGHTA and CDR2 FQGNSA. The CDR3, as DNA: TGTGCTAGCACCCATAGAGGATCGCAGACCCAGTACTTC. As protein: CASTHRGSQTQYF.

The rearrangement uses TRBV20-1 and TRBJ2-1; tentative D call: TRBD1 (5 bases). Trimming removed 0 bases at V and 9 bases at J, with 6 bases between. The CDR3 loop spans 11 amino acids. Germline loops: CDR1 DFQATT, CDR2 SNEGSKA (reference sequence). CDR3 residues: CSARDDSEQFF. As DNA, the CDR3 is TGCAGTGCTAGAGATGACAGTGAGCAGTTCTTC.

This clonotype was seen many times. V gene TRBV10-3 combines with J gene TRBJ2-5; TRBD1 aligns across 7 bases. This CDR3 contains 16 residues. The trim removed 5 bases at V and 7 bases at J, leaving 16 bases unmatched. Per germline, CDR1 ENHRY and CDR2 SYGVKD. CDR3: CAISPSGTALVWTQYF. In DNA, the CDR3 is TGTGCCATCAGTCCCTCCGGGACAGCCCTCGTATGGACCCAGTACTTC.

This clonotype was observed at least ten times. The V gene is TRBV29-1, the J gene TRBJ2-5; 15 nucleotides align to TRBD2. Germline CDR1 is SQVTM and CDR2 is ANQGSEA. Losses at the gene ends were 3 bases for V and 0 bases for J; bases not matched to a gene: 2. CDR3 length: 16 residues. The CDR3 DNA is TGCAGCGTTGAGGGGACTAGCGGGAGGTACCAAGAGACCCAGTACTTC. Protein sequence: CSVEGTSGRYQETQYF. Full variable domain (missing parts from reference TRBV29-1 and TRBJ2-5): SAVISQKPSRDICQRGTSLTIQCQVDSQVTMMFWYRQQPGQSLTLIATANQGSEATYESGFVIDKFPISRPNLTFSTLTVSNMSPEDSSIYLCSVEGTSGRYQETQYFGPGTRLLVL.

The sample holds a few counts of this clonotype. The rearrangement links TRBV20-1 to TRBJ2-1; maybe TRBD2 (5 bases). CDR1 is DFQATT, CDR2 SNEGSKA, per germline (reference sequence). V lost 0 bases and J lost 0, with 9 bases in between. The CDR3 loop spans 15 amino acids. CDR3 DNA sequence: TGCAGTGCTAGAGATCAAGCGGACTCCTACAATGAGCAGTTCTTC. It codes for CSARDQADSYNEQFF.

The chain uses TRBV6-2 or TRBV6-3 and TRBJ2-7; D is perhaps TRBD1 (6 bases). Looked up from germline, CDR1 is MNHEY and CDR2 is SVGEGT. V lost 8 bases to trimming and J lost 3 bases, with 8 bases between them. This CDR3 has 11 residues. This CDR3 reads CASGTIYEQYF. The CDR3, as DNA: TGTGCCAGCGGGACAATCTACGAGCAGTACTTC.

Here the CDR3 reads CASSLKSGRGYETQYF. As DNA, the CDR3 is TGTGCCAGCAGCTTAAAGAGCGGGAGAGGTTATGAGACCCAGTACTTC. This chain joins TRBV7-3 and TRBJ2-5, with 8 bases fitting TRBD2. CDR3 length equals 16 residues. After removal of 1 base from V and 5 bases from J, the junction contained 9 bases not matched to a gene. Germline CDR1 and CDR2: SGHTA and FQGTGA.

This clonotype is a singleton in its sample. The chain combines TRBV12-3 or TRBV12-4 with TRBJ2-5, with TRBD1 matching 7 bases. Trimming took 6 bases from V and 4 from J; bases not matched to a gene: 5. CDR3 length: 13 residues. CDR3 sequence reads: CASSKTGIETQYF. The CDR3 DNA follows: TGTGCCAGCAGCAAGACAGGGATAGAGACCCAGTACTTC.